One sample yielded the 5 T cell receptor beta chains listed below, sequenced in a study of CD8 T cells in ankylosing spondylitis. Findings of the study overall: A TCR beta motif of several highly homologous variants appeared characteristic of ankylosing spondylitis blood.

Each CDR3 protein gets one entry after TCRdb re-called the 5' RACE reads with MiXCR. The sample yields just under 550,000 distinct CDR3 sequences, approximately 11% seen once. Their cognate antigens are unknown. The sample comprised blood, either unsorted or a sorted T cell fraction (not recorded which). The origin of the receptors is a male donor with ankylosing spondylitis.

This clonotype was counted between two and nine times. The chain links TRBV4-2 to TRBJ2-3; 7 bases align to TRBD2. Losses at the gene ends were 0 bases for V and 0 bases for J; bases not matched to a gene: 6. CDR1 is LGHNA and CDR2 is YNFKEQ in the germline V gene. The CDR3 has 17 amino acids. CDR3 protein: CASSQDRSSGSTDTQYF. CDR3 coding DNA: TGTGCCAGCAGCCAAGATAGGAGTAGCGGGAGCACAGATACGCAGTATTTT.

The V and J genes are TRBV6-7 and TRBJ1-5; 10 bases agree with TRBD1. TRBV6-7 is placed among ORFs of uncertain function. This CDR3 spans 15 amino acids. Trimming removed 9 bases from V and 7 bases from J; junction bases left unmatched: 12. CDR3 nucleotide sequence: TGTGCCAGAATCTCCGGGACAGGGGCCCGGCAGCCCCAGCATTTT. Protein product: CARISGTGARQPQHF.

The J gene is TRBJ2-1, the V gene TRBV6-1, with TRBD1 identical over 10 bases. The V gene's germline CDR1 is MNHNS and CDR2 SASEGT. This CDR3 comprises 14 residues. V lost 5 bases to trimming and J lost 4 bases; unmatched junction nucleotides: 2. The CDR3 nucleotides are TGTGCCAGCAGTCGGACAGGGGGTTACAATGAGCAGTTCTTC. This codes for CASSRTGGYNEQFF.

This sequence joins TRBV9 and TRBJ1-2; 9 nucleotides agree with TRBD1. The junction had 13 bases not matched to a gene; V was cut back by 4 bases and J by 6 bases. CDR1 and CDR2 from the germline V gene are SGDLS and YYNGEE. This CDR3 has 16 residues. The CDR3 sequence is CASSQGTGFPGDGYTF. The CDR3 DNA is TGTGCCAGCAGCCAAGGGACAGGGTTCCCTGGAGATGGCTACACCTTC.

The V call is TRBV3-1, the J call TRBJ1-1; maybe TRBD1 (5 bases). The germline V gene has CDR1 LGHDT and CDR2 YNNKEL (reference sequence). CDR3 length equals 11 residues. Deletions cut 2 bases from V and 8 bases from J, with 6 bases between. CDR3 in amino acids: CASSQNREAFF. The CDR3 coding sequence is TGTGCCAGCAGCCAAAACAGGGAAGCTTTCTTT.